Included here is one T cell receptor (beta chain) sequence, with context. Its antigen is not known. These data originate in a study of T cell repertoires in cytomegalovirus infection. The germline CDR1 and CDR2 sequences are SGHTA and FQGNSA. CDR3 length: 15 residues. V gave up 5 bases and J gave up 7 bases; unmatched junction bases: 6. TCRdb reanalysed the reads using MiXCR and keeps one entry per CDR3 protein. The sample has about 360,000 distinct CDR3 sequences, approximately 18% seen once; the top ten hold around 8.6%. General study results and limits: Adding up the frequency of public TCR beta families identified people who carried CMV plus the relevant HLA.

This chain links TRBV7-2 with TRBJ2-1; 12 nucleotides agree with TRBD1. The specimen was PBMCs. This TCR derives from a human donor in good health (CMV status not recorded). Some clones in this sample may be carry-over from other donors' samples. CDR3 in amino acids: CASSRDRGRGNEQFF. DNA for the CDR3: TGTGCCAGCAGCAGGGACAGGGGGCGGGGGAATGAGCAGTTCTTC.